These T cell receptor beta chains were read from a single sample in a study of blood T cell repertoires in COVID-19. Clones were read by immunoSEQ multiplex PCR, and TCRdb kept only the in-frame ones, dropping some. Among 250,000 or so clones listed, roughly 90% were seen once. Sequences were obtained from peripheral blood. The source is a woman in her 30s with active or convalescent COVID-19. CDR3s include the opening cysteine and the closing phenylalanine or tryptophan. The D gene is left open where the match is weak. Clone size is not always given. Where it is, it says once, few, many or a class for expanded clones.

TRBD1 | . | TRBJ1-5 | TRBV19 | TGTGCCAGTAGTGCACAGGGGGCCGTAGGCAATCAGCCCCAGCATTTT | CASSAQGAVGNQPQHF
. | . | TRBJ1-5 | TRBV6-5 | TGTGCCAGCAGTCGACAGGGCAATCAGCCCCAGCATTTT | CASSRQGNQPQHF
TRBD2 | . | TRBJ2-1 | TRBV9 | TGTGCCAGCAGCGTATCCCAGCGGGGGTGGGATGAGCAGTTCTTC | CASSVSQRGWDEQFF
. | few | TRBJ1-1 | TRBV24-1 | TGTGCCACCAGTGGGGGCATGAACACTGAAGCTTTCTTT | CATSGGMNTEAFF
TRBD2 | . | TRBJ2-1 | TRBV7-2 | TGTGCCAGCAGCGCCACAGGTAGCGGGGGGCCGGTCAATGAGCAGTTCTTC | CASSATGSGGPVNEQFF
. | . | TRBJ1-2 | TRBV6-2/TRBV6-3 | TGTGCCAGCAGTTACCACAATCCGGGACTGCAAGGCTACACCTTC | CASSYHNPGLQGYTF
TRBD1 | . | TRBJ2-1 | TRBV7-9 | TGTGCCAGCAGCTCAACAGGGGAATGGCAGTTCTTC | CASSSTGEWQFF
TRBD1 | . | TRBJ2-1 | TRBV6-2/TRBV6-3 | TGTGCCAGCAGTGGATGGGGGACAGGGTTCGAAGAGCAGTTCTTC | CASSGWGTGFEEQFF
TRBD2 | . | TRBJ2-3 | TRBV7-8 | TGTGCCAGCAGCTTAGTAGTCCGGTCTAGCGGGGGGGGTGGAGATACGCAGTATTTT | CASSLVVRSSGGGGDTQYF
. | . | TRBJ1-2 | TRBV9 | TGTGCCAGCAGCCCGCGGGGGTCTAACTATGGCTACACCTTC | CASSPRGSNYGYTF
TRBD1 | . | TRBJ1-6 | TRBV27 | TGTGCCAGCAGTTTCAATCCGGGACAGGGTATTGGTTCACCCCTCCACTTT | CASSFNPGQGIGSPLHF
TRBD1 | . | TRBJ1-1 | TRBV27 | TGTGCCAGCAGCCCGGACAGGGGTAACACTGAAGCTTTCTTT | CASSPDRGNTEAFF
. | . | TRBJ1-5 | TRBV6-2/TRBV6-3 | TGTGCCAGCAGTTACTCCCGGAATCAGCCCCAGCATTTT | CASSYSRNQPQHF
TRBD1 | . | TRBJ1-2 | TRBV28 | TGTGCCAGCAGTTTATGGGGGGGACAGATGGGTGGCTACACCTTC | CASSLWGGQMGGYTF
. | . | TRBJ2-7 | TRBV6-6 | TGTGCCAGCAGTTACTCTCAGGGTACTTACGAGCAGTACTTC | CASSYSQGTYEQYF
. | . | TRBJ2-2 | TRBV9 | TGTGCCAGCAGCGTTGGGGCTGCTTACACCGGGGAGCTGTTTTTT | CASSVGAAYTGELFF
. | . | TRBJ1-4 | TRBV27 | TGTGCCAGCAGGGGGGCTGGTCGTGAAAAACTGTTTTTT | CASRGAGREKLFF
TRBD2 | . | TRBJ2-3 | TRBV19 | TGTGCCAGTAGTACTGCGGGGGGCAAGAATACGCAGTATTTT | CASSTAGGKNTQYF
TRBD1 | . | TRBJ2-5 | TRBV7-7 | TGTGCTAGCAGCTTGGTTCCAGGGGGCAGGGAGACCCAGTACTTC | CASSLVPGGRETQYF
. | . | TRBJ1-4 | TRBV27 | TGTGCCAGCAGGGCCAGTGAAAAACTGTTTTTT | CASRASEKLFF
TRBD1 | . | TRBJ1-1 | TRBV30 | TGTGCCTGGAGTGTCCGAAGGGACAGGGGATTATCTTTCTTT | CAWSVRRDRGLSFF
. | few | TRBJ2-1 | TRBV10-3 | TGTGCCATCAGTGTGGACATTATCTACAATGAGCAGTTCTTC | CAISVDIIYNEQFF
TRBD1 | . | TRBJ2-5 | TRBV27 | TGTGCCAGCAGCCGCGGACAGGGGGTAGAGACCCAGTACTTC | CASSRGQGVETQYF
TRBD1 | . | TRBJ1-5 | TRBV19 | TGTGCCAGTAGCCCGGGACAGGGGTCGAATCAGCCCCAGCATTTT | CASSPGQGSNQPQHF
. | once | TRBJ2-5 | TRBV2 | TGTGCCAGCAAGACAGGTTCGGAGACCCAGTACTTC | CASKTGSETQYF
TRBD1 | . | TRBJ1-3 | TRBV6-5 | TGTGCCAGCAGTTACAGGACAGGGACTGGAAACACCATATATTTT | CASSYRTGTGNTIYF
. | once | TRBJ1-2 | TRBV4-3 | TGCGCCAGCAGCCAAGTTCAGGGCTATGGCTACACCTTC | CASSQVQGYGYTF
. | . | TRBJ2-3 | TRBV5-5 | TGTGCCAGCAGCTTGGGTAGATTTAGCACAGATACGCAGTATTTT | CASSLGRFSTDTQYF